This entry lists 2 T cell receptor beta chains sequenced from one sample in a study of shared clonotypes between healthy human individuals. Data came from immunoSEQ multiplex PCR; TCRdb stores just in-frame clones and leaves some out. This sample yields a few million clones, of which approximately 95% are seen a single time; around 0.13% belongs to the top ten. The sequencing input was naive CD4+ T cells sorted from blood. Noted subset: CD45RA+ positively selected. Source of these receptors: a man aged 18 to 30 in good health.

V gene TRBV5-6 combines with J gene TRBJ2-7; unclear D gene. Trimming pared 5 bases from V and 3 bases from J, leaving 9 bases between. This CDR3 region has 12 residues. Germline-derived CDR1 and CDR2 are SGHDT and YYEEEE. CDR3 nucleotides: TGTGCCAGCAGAAAAAGGAACTACGAGCAGTACTTC. Translation: CASRKRNYEQYF.

J is TRBJ2-7 and V is TRBV18, with 7 nucleotides matching TRBD1. The J segment lost 0 bases and the V segment lost 3 bases, leaving 5 bases of the junction unmatched. Germline V gene data show CDR1 as KGHSH and CDR2 as LQKENI. The CDR3 spans 15 residues. Here the CDR3 reads CASSPTTGISYEQYF. DNA of the CDR3: TGTGCCAGCTCACCCACGACAGGGATCTCCTACGAGCAGTACTTC.